Below, 9 T cell receptor beta chains from the same sample are listed, as sequenced in a study of blood T cell repertoires in COVID-19. Sequencing used immunoSEQ multiplex PCR; TCRdb keeps in-frame clones, though not all of them. This table holds approximately 230,000 clones, approximately 82% found once. Sequencing was carried out using PBMCs or T cells enriched from blood (not recorded which). Every receptor here comes from a man aged 40-55 years who had recovered from COVID-19.

The chain has TRBV5-1 and TRBJ1-3; TRBD1 agrees at 7 bases. V was pared by 4 bases and J by 2 bases, with 3 bases of the junction left unmatched. The length of the CDR3 is 14 residues. Germline assignment: CDR1 SGHRS and CDR2 YFSETQ. CDR3 in DNA: TGCGCCAGCAGCCTCGGGACAGCTGGAAACACCATATATTTT. Its translation: CASSLGTAGNTIYF.

About this clone itself: This CDR3 is also generated by other DNA sequences in the sample. The gene calls are TRBV12-3 or TRBV12-4 and TRBJ1-1; D is ambiguous. The CDR3 is 12 residues long. V was pared by 3 bases and J by 7 bases, with 9 bases between. The CDR3 sequence: CASSFGSGEAFF. In nucleotides, the CDR3 is TGTGCCAGCAGTTTCGGCAGCGGTGAAGCTTTCTTT.

The chain joins TRBV30 to TRBJ2-7; 11 bases fit TRBD2. The ends lost 2 bases at V and 4 bases at J; junction bases unmatched: 7. The germline gives CDR1 GTSNPN, CDR2 SVGIG (reference sequence). CDR3 length equals 15 residues. Written as DNA, the CDR3 is TGTGCCTGGAGTAAAGTCGGGACTAGCGGTTACGAGCAGTACTTC. This gives the protein CAWSKVGTSGYEQYF.

This clone was counted a single time. This chain uses TRBV7-2 with TRBJ1-5; D ambiguous. Germline values: CDR1 SGHTA, CDR2 FQGNSA. The V and J ends lost 8 bases and 3 bases respectively, with 11 bases between them. The CDR3 spans 13 residues. The CDR3 spells CASGNSYNQPQHF. The CDR3 DNA is TGTGCCAGCGGAAACAGCTACAATCAGCCCCAGCATTTT. The variable domain in full, completed from reference TRBV7-2 and TRBJ1-5, reads GAGVSQSPSNKVTEKGKDVELRCDPISGHTALYWYRQSLGQGLEFLIYFQGNSAPDKSGLPSDRFSAERTGGSVSTLTIQRTQQEDSAVYLCASGNSYNQPQHFGDGTRLSIL.

The V and J genes are TRBV2 and TRBJ2-1; TRBD2 agrees at 8 bases. In germline, CDR1 is SNHLY, CDR2 FYNNEI. The CDR3 length is 13 residues. J was trimmed by 7 bases and V by 6 bases; bases with no gene match: 5. CDR3: CASRLAEYNEQFF. DNA of the CDR3: TGTGCCAGCAGACTAGCGGAGTATAATGAGCAGTTCTTC.

The chain carries TRBV2 and TRBJ2-1; 11 bases line up with TRBD2. Trimming cost V 6 bases and J 3 bases; bases outside gene matches: 7. Germline lookup yields CDR1 SNHLY and CDR2 FYNNEI. The CDR3 has 16 residues. The CDR3 region has the DNA TGTGCCAGCAGGAAACTAGCGGGAGTAGGCTACAATGAGCAGTTCTTC. As protein: CASRKLAGVGYNEQFF.

The chain employs TRBV11-3 and TRBJ2-3; D is possibly TRBD2 (6 bases). Germline CDR1 SGHNT, CDR2 YENEEA. The CDR3 has 13 amino acids. The germline V and J ends were trimmed by 8 bases and 9 bases, with 18 bases remaining between them. CDR3 amino acids: CASAPSGTATQYF. The CDR3 coding sequence is TGTGCCAGCGCCCCCTCCGGGACTGCAACGCAGTATTTT.

The chain is built from TRBV2 and TRBJ1-6; 10 bases match TRBD1. The CDR3 has 15 amino acids. The V segment lost 7 bases and the J segment 6 bases; nucleotides outside the gene matches: 6. The germline gives CDR1 SNHLY, CDR2 FYNNEI. The CDR3 reads CASTTTGGLNSPLHF. The CDR3 DNA sequence: TGTGCCAGCACTACGACAGGGGGCCTTAATTCACCCCTCCACTTT.

J is TRBJ2-2 and V is TRBV6-2 or TRBV6-3; the D is unclear. V was trimmed by 2 bases and J by 1 base, leaving 2 bases between them. This CDR3 spans 13 amino acids. Per the germline V gene, CDR1 is MNHEY and CDR2 is SVGEGT. The CDR3 loop reads CASSYLNTGELFF. CDR3 in DNA: TGTGCCAGCAGTTACCTGAACACCGGGGAGCTGTTTTTT.